Described below is a single T cell receptor beta chain sequence and its context. This CDR3 has 14 amino acids. The germline CDR1 and CDR2 sequences are MDHEN and SYDVKM. V gave up 11 bases and J gave up 1 base, with 15 bases separating them. This specimen comes from a study of blood T cell repertoires in COVID-19. This table comes from immunoSEQ multiplex PCR, and its TCRdb copy is limited to in-frame clones, with some not included. The data contain 95,000 to 150,000 clones, more than 70% of them singletons. The chain employs TRBV28 and TRBJ1-5; D gene unclear. The clonotype originates from a man aged 55 to 70 with acute or convalescent COVID-19. The sequencing input was peripheral blood. The CDR3 coding sequence is TGTGCCGGATCGCCTAGGAGGAGCAATCAGCCCCAGCATTTT. Protein: CAGSPRRSNQPQHF.